The 18 T cell receptor beta chains reported below all come from one sample, sequenced in a study of identical twins. TCRdb used MiXCR to reprocess the 5' RACE reads, holding one entry per CDR3 protein. This sample carries about 690,000 distinct CDR3 sequences, about 20% of them seen once, and the ten largest clones take over 4%. This sample also appeared in a second study, on T cells expressing NK-cell markers.

Sequencing was performed on PBMCs. The receptors were gathered from a woman aged 18-29 years in good health.

The rearrangement uses TRBV5-6 and TRBJ2-7; D gene ambiguous. The V end was cut by 2 bases, the J end by 2 bases, with 8 bases between. The CDR3 is 13 residues long. The V gene's germline CDR1 is SGHDT and CDR2 YYEEEE. The CDR3 DNA is TGTGCCAGCAGCTTCGTTACAGCCTACGAGCAGTACTTC. This encodes CASSFVTAYEQYF.

A few counts support this clonotype. This sequence joins TRBV20-1 and TRBJ2-1; 9 bases map to TRBD2. Germline V gives CDR1 DFQATT, CDR2 SNEGSKA (reference sequence). J lost 3 bases, V lost 6 bases, and 3 bases had no gene match. This CDR3 contains 13 residues. CDR3 loop: CSASSGVYNEQFF. The CDR3, as DNA: TGCAGTGCGTCTAGCGGGGTCTACAATGAGCAGTTCTTC.

This chain joins TRBV20-1 and TRBJ2-7; 9 positions match TRBD2. This CDR3 spans 14 amino acids. Germline CDR1 DFQATT, CDR2 SNEGSKA (reference sequence). V trimming: 5 bases; J trimming: 7 bases; junction bases outside the gene matches: 12. For the CDR3, the DNA is TGCAGTGCTCTTCTGGCGGGAGGGCCTGGGGAGCAGTACTTC. Its translation: CSALLAGGPGEQYF.

V usage is TRBV4-2 and J usage is TRBJ2-1, with 12 positions matching TRBD2. J was trimmed by 8 bases and V by 4 bases; bases with no gene match: 6. CDR3 size: 15 residues. Germline CDR1 LGHNA, CDR2 YNFKEQ. The DNA of the CDR3 is TGTGCCAGCAGCCCGAGACTAGCGGGAGTGGATGAGCAGTTCTTC. Protein sequence: CASSPRLAGVDEQFF.

This chain joins TRBV4-1 and TRBJ1-2; possibly TRBD1 for D (6 bases). This CDR3 has 17 amino acids. V was cut by 3 bases and J by 1 base, with 18 bases left in between. Germline V gene data show CDR1 as MGHRA and CDR2 as YSYEKL. For the CDR3, the DNA is TGCGCCAGCAGCCATTCCGAGGGGGGACGGAATAACTATGGCTACACCTTC. This codes for CASSHSEGGRNNYGYTF.

The table lists this clonotype with a few counts. The chain has TRBV20-1 and TRBJ2-7; weak D call: TRBD1 (5 bases). The ends were cut back, 0 bases at V and 2 bases at J, with 14 bases in the middle. The CDR3 extends over 15 amino acids. CDR1 DFQATT and CDR2 SNEGSKA come from the germline V gene (reference sequence). This CDR3 is CSARDLRAGPYEQYF. The DNA of the CDR3 is TGCAGTGCTAGAGATTTAAGGGCAGGGCCCTACGAGCAGTACTTC.

The chain carries TRBV29-1 and TRBJ2-3; D remains ambiguous. Trimming removed 8 bases at V and 6 bases at J, with 15 bases between. Germline assignment: CDR1 SQVTM and CDR2 ANQGSEA. CDR3 length: 12 amino acids. The CDR3: CSTNLVGDTQYF. CDR3 DNA: TGCAGCACCAACTTAGTCGGCGATACGCAGTATTTT.

This clonotype was seen only a few times. The DNA for the CDR3 is TGCAGCGGGCTGGGGGCTTCATACACCGGGGAGCTGTTTTTT. This codes for CSGLGASYTGELFF. The V and J genes are TRBV29-1 and TRBJ2-2; D may be TRBD1 (6 bases). Per the germline V gene, CDR1 is SQVTM and CDR2 is ANQGSEA. This CDR3 is built from 14 residues. V was shortened by 7 bases and J by 3 bases, with 15 bases between the two germline ends.

This clonotype was found a few times. The V call is TRBV12-3 or TRBV12-4, the J call TRBJ2-3; 7 bases agree with TRBD1. The CDR3 is made up of 15 amino acids. V gave up 5 bases and J gave up 1 base; unmatched junction bases: 6. This CDR3 is CASSPGTAGTDTQYF. CDR3 DNA: TGTGCCAGCAGTCCCGGGACAGCCGGCACAGATACGCAGTATTTT.

This clonotype turned up a few times. The chain uses TRBV6-6 and TRBJ2-7; TRBD1 matches at 7 bases. Germline assignment: CDR1 MNHNY and CDR2 SVGAGI (reference sequence). The length of the CDR3 is 13 residues. Trimming at V came to 2 bases and at J to 6 bases, leaving 4 bases not matched to a gene. CDR3 DNA sequence: TGTGCCAGCAGTTACCTAACAGGGGTCGAGCAGTACTTC. Its translation is CASSYLTGVEQYF.

The chain couples TRBV6-5 to TRBJ1-3; D call uncertain. This CDR3 spans 14 amino acids. Germline V CDR1 and CDR2: MNHEY, SVGAGI. The V end lost 0 bases, the J end lost 3 bases, and 6 bases lay between the germline ends. The DNA for the CDR3 is TGTGCCAGCAGTTACTCGAAAGGTGGAAACACCATATATTTT. This codes for CASSYSKGGNTIYF.

In its sample, this clonotype was seen a few times. V gene TRBV2 combines with J gene TRBJ1-4; D is unresolved. V was cut by 8 bases and J by 4 bases, with 8 bases left in between. Germline CDR1 is SNHLY and CDR2 is FYNNEI. The CDR3 has 12 amino acids. The CDR3 here is CASFTGNEKLFF. CDR3 in DNA: TGTGCCAGCTTCACGGGTAATGAAAAACTGTTTTTT. The full variable domain, its missing parts supplied by reference TRBV2 and TRBJ1-4, is EPEVTQTPSHQVTQMGQEVILRCVPISNHLYFYWYRQILGQKVEFLVSFYNNEISEKSEIFDDQFSVERPDGSNFTLKIRSTKLEDSAMYFCASFTGNEKLFFGSGTQLSVL.

This rearrangement joins TRBV27 to TRBJ2-1; D gene uncertain. V lost 7 bases to trimming and J lost 2 bases, with 15 bases between them. The CDR3 sequence is 15 residues long. The germline V gene encodes CDR1 MNHEY and CDR2 SMNVEV (reference sequence). The DNA of the CDR3 is TGTGCCAGCAACATTGGCAGGTCGACCTACAATGAGCAGTTCTTC. It codes for CASNIGRSTYNEQFF.

Only a few counts were recorded for this clonotype. The chain recombines TRBV5-1 with TRBJ2-2; no reliable D call. V lost 1 base, J lost 5 bases, and 9 bases lay in between. The CDR3 runs to 14 residues. The V gene's germline CDR1 is SGHRS and CDR2 YFSETQ. Here the CDR3 DNA reads TGCGCCAGCAGCTTGTACGAGCATACCGGGGAGCTGTTTTTT. This codes for CASSLYEHTGELFF.

The V gene is TRBV20-1, the J gene TRBJ2-1, with TRBD2 matching over 10 bases. Germline trimming cut 7 bases from V and 0 bases from J; bases unmatched to any gene: 9. CDR1 is DFQATT and CDR2 is SNEGSKA in the germline V gene (reference sequence). There are 16 residues in the CDR3. The CDR3 nucleotides read TGCAGTGGCGTTTGGGCTAGCGGGGGCTCCTACAATGAGCAGTTCTTC. This codes for CSGVWASGGSYNEQFF.

V and J are TRBV20-1 and TRBJ2-1, with 10 bases fitting TRBD1. Per germline, CDR1 DFQATT and CDR2 SNEGSKA (reference sequence). V dropped 0 bases and J dropped 9; count of bases not matched to a gene: 11. CDR3 length: 16 residues. The CDR3, as DNA: TGCAGTGCTAGAGATCCCGGGACAGGGGTTGGGGGTGAGCAGTTCTTC. Its translation is CSARDPGTGVGGEQFF.

Only one count was recorded for this clonotype. The genes are TRBV20-1 and TRBJ2-2, with TRBD1 identical over 7 bases. V lost 5 bases and J lost 0; bases outside the gene matches: 3. In germline, CDR1 is DFQATT, CDR2 SNEGSKA (reference sequence). The length of the CDR3 is 14 residues. CDR3 region: CSAGGQTNTGELFF. For the CDR3, the DNA is TGCAGTGCTGGGGGACAGACGAACACCGGGGAGCTGTTTTTT.

V gene TRBV20-1 combines with J gene TRBJ2-1, with 8 bases fitting TRBD1. V shed 3 bases, J shed 3 bases, and the junction held 13 bases outside the gene matches. Per the germline V gene, CDR1 is DFQATT and CDR2 is SNEGSKA (reference sequence). CDR3 length equals 17 residues. In DNA form, the CDR3 reads TGCAGTGCTAGCCCCCGCCGGGACAGGAGAAACTACAATGAGCAGTTCTTC. Amino acid sequence: CSASPRRDRRNYNEQFF.